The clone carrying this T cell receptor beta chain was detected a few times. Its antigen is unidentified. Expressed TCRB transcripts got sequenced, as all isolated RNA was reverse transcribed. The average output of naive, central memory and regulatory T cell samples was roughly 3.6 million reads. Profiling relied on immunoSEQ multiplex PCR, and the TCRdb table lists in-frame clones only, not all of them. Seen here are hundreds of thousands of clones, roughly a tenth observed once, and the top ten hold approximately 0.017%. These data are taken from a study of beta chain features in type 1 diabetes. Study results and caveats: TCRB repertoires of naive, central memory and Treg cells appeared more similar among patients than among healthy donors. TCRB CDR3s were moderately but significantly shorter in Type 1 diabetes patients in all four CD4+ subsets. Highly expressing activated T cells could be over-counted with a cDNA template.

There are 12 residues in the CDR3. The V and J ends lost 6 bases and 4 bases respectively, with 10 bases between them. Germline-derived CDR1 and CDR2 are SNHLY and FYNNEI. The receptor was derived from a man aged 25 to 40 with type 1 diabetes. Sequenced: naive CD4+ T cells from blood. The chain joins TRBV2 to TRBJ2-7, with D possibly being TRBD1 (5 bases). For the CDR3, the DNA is TGTGCCAGCAGAGGGGTCTCATACGAGCAGTACTTC. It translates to CASRGVSYEQYF. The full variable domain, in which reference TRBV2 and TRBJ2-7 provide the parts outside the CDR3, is EPEVTQTPSHQVTQMGQEVILRCVPISNHLYFYWYRQILGQKVEFLVSFYNNEISEKSEIFDDQFSVERPDGSNFTLKIRSTKLEDSAMYFCASRGVSYEQYFGPGTRLTVT.